This TCR beta chain was documented in a study of cytomegalovirus exposure and HLA in healthy donors. Trimming shortened V by 1 base and J by 4 bases, and 20 bases separated the two germline ends. Germline V gene data show CDR1 as GTSNPN and CDR2 as SVGIG (reference sequence). The CDR3 runs 16 residues. Donors came from a validation cohort of about 120 subjects, distinct from the first 666-subject cohort. The assay was immunoSEQ multiplex PCR, and TCRdb's table has in-frame clones only and misses some. The sample holds some 230,000 clones, 75% to 95% seen once. The sample taken for sequencing was PBMCs. The sequence came from a young woman in good health and CMV-seronegative. The chain employs TRBV30 and TRBJ2-7, with D possibly TRBD2 on 6 matching bases. CDR3 residues: CAWSGRGYGRVYEQYF. The CDR3 DNA is TGTGCCTGGAGTGGCCGGGGGTACGGCAGGGTATACGAGCAGTACTTC.